Following are 30 T cell receptor beta chains from one sample sequenced in a study of shared clonotypes between healthy human individuals (dated by TCRdb to about 2020). Libraries were constructed by the immunoSEQ multiplex PCR assay. What TCRdb holds here is the immuneACCESS table cut down to in-frame rearrangements. Part of the clones is not present; checked against another copy, under half of the missing clones reflect an unresolved V gene, and the others are unexplained. The sample records hundreds of thousands of clones, less than 80% of which are singletons. The ten largest account for 1.5% to 2% of the sample. The sequenced sample consisted of memory CD4+ T cells sorted from blood. In the paper's terms, the cell subset or site label means: CD45RA-negative fraction. The receptors shown here come from a woman aged 25-40 years in good health.

The chain recombines TRBV7-9 with TRBJ1-2, with TRBD1 as a possible D gene (5 bases). The CDR3 has 17 residues. V shed 5 bases and J shed 0 bases, with 19 bases lying between them. Per germline, CDR1 SEHNR and CDR2 FQNEAQ (reference sequence). The CDR3 is CASSLIGGDLSNYGYTF. CDR3 nucleotides: TGTGCCAGCAGCCTGATCGGAGGGGACCTCTCTAACTATGGCTACACCTTC.

This clone appeared once. The CDR3 coding sequence is TGTGCCATCAGGGGGACAGGGACCAACGAGCAGTACTTC. Its protein product is CAIRGTGTNEQYF. The chain is built from TRBV10-3 and TRBJ2-7, with 9 bases aligning to TRBD1. CDR1 ENHRY and CDR2 SYGVKD come from the germline V gene. Trimming at V came to 6 bases and at J to 5 bases, leaving 5 bases not matched to a gene. The CDR3 runs to 13 residues.

In its sample, this clone was seen a few times. The gene calls are TRBV9 and TRBJ2-5; a possible D gene is TRBD1 (7 bases). In germline, CDR1 is SGDLS, CDR2 YYNGEE. The V end was cut by 4 bases, the J end by 2 bases, with 15 bases between. This CDR3 spans 15 amino acids. The DNA of the CDR3 is TGTGCCAGCAGCAAAGACAGGGACTGGCAAGAGACCCAGTACTTC. It specifies CASSKDRDWQETQYF.

The genes are TRBV29-1 and TRBJ2-3; 12 nucleotides line up with TRBD1. The CDR3 runs 15 residues. V trimming: 4 bases; J trimming: 4 bases; junction bases outside the gene matches: 6. Germline assignment: CDR1 SQVTM and CDR2 ANQGSEA. CDR3 DNA: TGCAGCGTTGCCCAGGGACAGGGGGCGGCAGATACGCAGTATTTT. This gives the protein CSVAQGQGAADTQYF.

With regard to this clone: Other DNA sequences in this specimen translate into the identical CDR3. This sequence joins TRBV7-3 and TRBJ2-3; D ambiguous. V lost 0 bases, J lost 4 bases, and 5 bases lay in between. Germline lookup yields CDR1 SGHTA and CDR2 FQGTGA. The CDR3 is 13 amino acids. CDR3: CASSLTLADTQYF. The CDR3 DNA reads as TGTGCCAGCAGCTTAACTCTGGCAGATACGCAGTATTTT.

The rearrangement uses TRBV19 and TRBJ2-2, with TRBD1 matching over 7 bases. The length of the CDR3 is 15 residues. Trimming cost V 3 bases and J 3 bases; bases outside gene matches: 4. Germline V gives CDR1 LNHDA, CDR2 SQIVND (reference sequence). The CDR3 sequence: CASSMGDRDTGELFF. The CDR3 DNA reads as TGTGCCAGTAGTATGGGCGACAGGGACACCGGGGAGCTGTTTTTT.

The chain uses TRBV14 and TRBJ2-7, with 15 bases lining up with TRBD2. There are 15 residues in the CDR3. CDR1 is SGHDN, CDR2 FVKESK, per germline. V trimming: 1 base; J trimming: 12 bases; junction bases outside the gene matches: 7. DNA of the CDR3: TGTGCCAGCAGCCAAGCTGGGACTAGCGGGAGGTTTCCGTACTTC. It encodes CASSQAGTSGRFPYF.

The chain joins TRBV7-2 to TRBJ2-5; TRBD1 matches 10 bases. The CDR3 spans 13 residues. The germline V gene has CDR1 SGHTA and CDR2 FQGNSA. The V and J ends lost 5 bases and 5 bases, in that order; junction bases with no gene match: 2. The CDR3 spells CASSTTGGETQYF. The CDR3 nucleotides are TGTGCCAGCAGCACGACAGGGGGCGAGACCCAGTACTTC.

The chain employs TRBV7-8 and TRBJ2-7, with 7 bases matching TRBD2. The CDR3 is 14 residues long. In germline, CDR1 is SGHVS, CDR2 FQNEAQ. V gave up 8 bases and J gave up 4 bases; unmatched junction bases: 11. The CDR3 nucleotides read TGTGCCAGCCGGCGGAGGGAGGGAACGTACGAGCAGTACTTC. This gives the protein CASRRREGTYEQYF.

Ten or more counts support this clone. Other DNA sequences in the same sample also yield this CDR3. V gene TRBV2 combines with J gene TRBJ2-3, with TRBD2 matching 12 bases. Germline V lookup: CDR1 SNHLY, CDR2 FYNNEI. With 5 bases clipped from V and 2 bases from J, the junction kept 8 bases outside the gene matches. CDR3 length: 17 amino acids. CDR3 region: CASSPRLAGDFTDTQYF. The DNA of the CDR3 is TGTGCCAGCAGTCCTAGACTAGCGGGGGACTTCACAGATACGCAGTATTTT.

The chain combines TRBV18 with TRBJ2-1; a possible D gene is TRBD2 (6 bases). The CDR3 spans 15 residues. Germline V gene sequence: CDR1 KGHSH, CDR2 LQKENI. Trimming pared 0 bases from V and 3 bases from J, leaving 9 bases between. The CDR3 loop reads CASSPPTGDYNEQFF. Here the CDR3 DNA reads TGTGCCAGCTCACCACCGACGGGAGACTACAATGAGCAGTTCTTC.

This chain uses TRBV2 with TRBJ2-7; no definite D call. Trimming took 3 bases from V and 3 from J, leaving 9 bases between them. Per the germline V gene, CDR1 is SNHLY and CDR2 is FYNNEI. This CDR3 comprises 13 residues. The CDR3 protein is CASSDGLLYEQYF. The DNA for the CDR3 is TGTGCCAGCAGTGACGGATTACTCTACGAGCAGTACTTC. Full variable domain (missing parts from reference TRBV2 and TRBJ2-7): EPEVTQTPSHQVTQMGQEVILRCVPISNHLYFYWYRQILGQKVEFLVSFYNNEISEKSEIFDDQFSVERPDGSNFTLKIRSTKLEDSAMYFCASSDGLLYEQYFGPGTRLTVT.

The V and J genes are TRBV18 and TRBJ1-2; 9 positions match TRBD1. CDR1 and CDR2 (germline): KGHSH, LQKENI. V lost 3 bases to trimming and J lost 5 bases; unmatched junction nucleotides: 10. CDR3 length: 16 amino acids. The CDR3 here is CASSPGQGVFDYGYTF. The CDR3 DNA is TGTGCCAGCTCACCGGGACAGGGCGTATTCGATTATGGCTACACCTTC.

J is TRBJ1-2 and V is TRBV18, with D tentatively TRBD1 (5 bases). Trimming shortened V by 4 bases and J by 3 bases, and 15 bases separated the two germline ends. This CDR3 contains 15 residues. The V gene's germline CDR1 is KGHSH and CDR2 LQKENI. This chain's CDR3 is CASSRSSQGDYGYTF. The CDR3, as DNA: TGTGCCAGCTCACGAAGTTCTCAGGGAGACTATGGCTACACCTTC. Drawing the rest from reference TRBV18 and TRBJ1-2, the complete variable domain is NAGVMQNPRHLVRRRGQEARLRCSPMKGHSHVYWYRQLPEEGLKFMVYLQKENIIDESGMPKERFSAEFPKEGPSILRIQQVVRGDSAAYFCASSRSSQGDYGYTFGSGTRLTVV.

In this sample, this clone turned up once. A much larger clone differs by one base, so this may be a read error. This sample also contains other DNA sequences that code for the same CDR3. The genes are TRBV19 and TRBJ1-1; D is ambiguous. Germline values: CDR1 LNHDA, CDR2 SQIVND (reference sequence). This CDR3 contains 13 residues. V was clipped by 4 bases and J by 3 bases, with 9 bases between them. The CDR3 sequence is CASSTQRDTEAFF. The CDR3 coding sequence is TGTGCCAGTAGTACGCAGAGGGACACTGAAGCTTTCTTT.

This clone was observed many times. This chain uses TRBV11-2 with TRBJ1-3; 7 nucleotides line up with TRBD1. V shed 5 bases and J 4 bases; nucleotides not matched to a gene: 20. The V gene's germline CDR1 is SGHAT and CDR2 FQNNGV. This CDR3 has 19 residues. CDR3 protein: CASSPAGTASLGSGNTIYF. In DNA, the CDR3 is TGTGCCAGCAGCCCAGCCGGGACAGCATCCCTCGGCTCCGGAAACACCATATATTTT.

This chain connects TRBV19 to TRBJ2-5, with 9 bases fitting TRBD2. The DNA end is a closer match to TRBJ2-7, so the J assignment may be wrong. CDR3 length equals 15 residues. The germline V gene has CDR1 LNHDA and CDR2 SQIVND (reference sequence). This CDR3 is CASSIGTSASYEQYF. The CDR3, as DNA: TGTGCCAGTAGTATAGGGACTAGCGCTTCCTACGAGCAGTACTTC.

This clone turned up a few times. Other nucleotide sequences from this sample produce the same CDR3. This sequence joins TRBV28 and TRBJ2-7, with D hard to call. V dropped 5 bases and J dropped 3 bases, with 5 bases sitting between them. CDR1 is MDHEN and CDR2 is SYDVKM in the germline V gene. The CDR3 is made up of 11 amino acids. DNA of the CDR3: TGTGCCAGCAGTCTCAACTACGAGCAGTACTTC. This translates into CASSLNYEQYF.

The V call is TRBV28, the J call TRBJ2-4, with 12 positions matching TRBD1. CDR3 size: 15 residues. Trimming at V came to 7 bases and at J to 8 bases, leaving 9 bases not matched to a gene. Germline CDR1 is MDHEN and CDR2 is SYDVKM. CDR3 loop: CASTPGTGGTDIQYF. The CDR3 nucleotides read TGTGCCAGCACCCCTGGGACAGGGGGCACGGACATTCAGTACTTC.

The rearrangement joins TRBV2 to TRBJ2-1; 12 positions match TRBD2. Trimming cost V 4 bases and J 10 bases; bases outside gene matches: 5. CDR3 length: 14 amino acids. Per germline, CDR1 SNHLY and CDR2 FYNNEI. The CDR3, as DNA: TGTGCCAGCAGTGGACTAGCGGGAGAAGTGGAGCAGTTCTTC. It translates to CASSGLAGEVEQFF. The complete variable domain, with remaining parts taken from reference TRBV2 and TRBJ2-1, reads EPEVTQTPSHQVTQMGQEVILRCVPISNHLYFYWYRQILGQKVEFLVSFYNNEISEKSEIFDDQFSVERPDGSNFTLKIRSTKLEDSAMYFCASSGLAGEVEQFFGPGTRLTVL.

The chain has TRBV21-1 and TRBJ2-7; the D call TRBD1 from the table was never checked on the DNA. TRBV21-1 is a recognized pseudogene. CDR3 length: 18 amino acids. The CDR3 here is CASSKSRPDRAPSCEQYF. Here the CDR3 DNA reads TGTGCCAGCAGCAAGTCTAGGCCCGACAGGGCCCCCTCCTGCGAGCAGTACTTC.

The J gene is TRBJ1-2, the V gene TRBV27, with a possible D match to TRBD1 (6 bases). V lost 0 bases, J lost 4 bases, and 18 bases lay in between. The germline V gene encodes CDR1 MNHEY and CDR2 SMNVEV (reference sequence). The CDR3 sequence is 17 residues long. CDR3 sequence (DNA): TGTGCCAGCAGTTTATCCGCGAGAGAGGGGGACTTCTATGGCTACACCTTC. Residues: CASSLSAREGDFYGYTF.

This clone appeared once. The chain is built from TRBV20-1 and TRBJ2-3; D is unclear. Germline V lookup: CDR1 DFQATT, CDR2 SNEGSKA (reference sequence). Trimming took off 3 bases at V and 6 bases at J, with 4 bases between the two ends. CDR3 length equals 10 residues. As DNA, the CDR3 is TGCAGTGCTAGGGGGGATACGCAGTATTTT. Its translation: CSARGDTQYF.

The chain recombines TRBV6-1 with TRBJ1-5; the D gene is possibly TRBD1 (5 bases). Germline CDR1 is MNHNS and CDR2 is SASEGT. Trimming left V 6 bases short and J 6 bases short, with 18 bases between. CDR3 length equals 15 residues. CDR3 nucleotide sequence: TGTGCCAGCAGAACATTCGGGGGGGAAGGTCAGCCCCAGCATTTT. Its translation: CASRTFGGEGQPQHF.

The CDR3 DNA reads TGTGCCAGCAGCTCCTGGGGCAGGGGAGTACAGAGCTACGAGCAGTACTTC. Amino acid sequence: CASSSWGRGVQSYEQYF. The J gene is TRBJ2-7, the V gene TRBV11-2; D perhaps matches TRBD1 (6 bases). Germline-derived CDR1 and CDR2 are SGHAT and FQNNGV. V was pared by 4 bases and J by 3 bases, with 22 bases between. The CDR3 totals 17 residues.

This chain joins TRBV7-2 and TRBJ2-1; 14 nucleotides match TRBD2. CDR3 length: 17 residues. V gave up 5 bases and J gave up 7 bases; unmatched junction bases: 10. Germline loops: CDR1 SGHTA, CDR2 FQGNSA. CDR3 nucleotide sequence: TGTGCCAGCAGCCCGGGGACTAGCGGGAGAAGGAGGAATGAGCAGTTCTTC. It translates to CASSPGTSGRRRNEQFF.

The V call is TRBV7-6, the J call TRBJ2-7; possibly TRBD2 for D (5 bases). Germline lookup yields CDR1 SGHVS and CDR2 FNYEAQ. This CDR3 spans 14 amino acids. Trimming removed 3 bases at V and 3 bases at J, with 12 bases between. The DNA of the CDR3 is TGTGCCAGCAGCTTCAACCGGGATTTCTACGAGCAGTACTTC. As protein: CASSFNRDFYEQYF.

The gene calls are TRBV5-4 and TRBJ1-1, with D tentatively TRBD1 (6 bases). The V and J ends lost 4 bases and 0 bases respectively, with 7 bases between them. Germline CDR1 is SGHNT and CDR2 is YYREEE (reference sequence). The CDR3 has 13 amino acids. The CDR3: CASSGTLNTEAFF. The CDR3 DNA reads TGTGCCAGCAGCGGGACATTGAACACTGAAGCTTTCTTT.

This clone was observed a single time. The chain links TRBV10-3 to TRBJ1-5, with D unclear. CDR3 length equals 12 residues. In germline, CDR1 is ENHRY, CDR2 SYGVKD. V shed 10 bases and J shed 3 bases, with 10 bases lying between them. CDR3 in amino acids: CATSRTNQPQHF. The DNA of the CDR3 is TGTGCCACCAGCAGAACCAATCAGCCCCAGCATTTT.

The rearrangement joins TRBV27 to TRBJ1-5; 7 nucleotides match TRBD1. With 9 bases clipped from V and 4 bases from J, the junction kept 3 bases outside the gene matches. The CDR3 has 12 residues. Germline loops: CDR1 MNHEY, CDR2 SMNVEV (reference sequence). In DNA form, the CDR3 reads TGTGCCAGTGGGACAGTAAATCAGCCCCAGCATTTT. Translated: CASGTVNQPQHF.